This T cell receptor (beta chain) derives from a study of response to subunit inactivated influenza vaccine. TCRdb recomputed calls from the RT-PCR reads with MiXCR, one row per CDR3 protein. The sample has some 640,000 distinct CDR3 sequences; roughly 13% are singletons. This clonotype was seen a handful of times. Antigen specificity is unknown. The germline V gene encodes CDR1 LNHDA and CDR2 SQIVND (reference sequence). The CDR3 is 13 amino acids. The V and J ends lost 3 bases and 10 bases respectively, with 12 bases between them. Study-wide points: There was a suggestion from the authors that each seasonal influenza vaccination recruits few new T cells.

Sequences were derived from PBMCs from blood, sampled around two weeks before vaccination. The receptor comes from a man aged 45-60 years who received an inactivated influenza vaccine. This chain links TRBV19 with TRBJ1-4, with TRBD1 as a possible D gene (5 bases). CDR3 region: CASSIGGTVKLFF. The CDR3 DNA reads TGTGCCAGTAGTATCGGAGGGACGGTAAAACTGTTTTTT.